This T cell receptor beta chain comes out of a study of cytotoxic CD8 clonotypes in ibrutinib-treated CLL. This clone was counted only a few times. What it recognizes is unknown. Per germline, CDR1 MNHEY and CDR2 SVGAGI. CDR3 length: 15 residues. Trimming took off 2 bases at V and 4 bases at J, with 9 bases between the two ends. Study-level results: Before falling back toward baseline at progression, clonality had risen at the time of ibrutinib response. T-cell clonality at baseline went above that of age-matched healthy donors and rose and fell with circulating CD8+ T-cell counts.

Target depth was 1 in 200,000 to 1 in 1 million T cells, about 10x per clonotype. The method was immunoSEQ multiplex PCR; TCRdb's version includes in-frame clones alone and lacks a portion of them. The sample records fewer than 45,000 clones, approximately 48% being singletons. The receptor comes from a human donor with chronic lymphocytic leukemia. Sequencing was performed on PBMCs, taken before ibrutinib treatment. This chain uses TRBV6-5 with TRBJ1-6; the D is unclear. CDR3 in amino acids: CASSYLSRYNSPLHF. DNA for the CDR3: TGTGCCAGCAGTTACCTCAGTAGGTATAATTCACCCCTCCACTTT.